The rows below give T cell receptor beta chains drawn from one sample of a study of T-cell memory formation after mild COVID-19. One entry per CDR3 protein, called by TCRdb with MiXCR from the 5' RACE reads. The sample contains hundreds of thousands of distinct CDR3 sequences, roughly 13% of which appear only once. Specimen: PBMCs or a T cell subset sorted from them (not recorded which). These receptors originate from a man in his late teens or twenties who had mild COVID-19 (a few samples of this study predate the infection). Cell type and time point are not known. Each CDR3 is given with its conserved first and last residue. A D gene is named only where the DNA matches it firmly. Size is stated for part of the rows, as once, few or many counts, or as a class when the clone is expanded.

DNA: TGTGCCAGCAGCTTAGGGTCCGGGACAGGGAGCCATGGCTACACCTTC
CDR3: CASSLGSGTGSHGYTF
V: TRBV7-2
J: TRBJ1-2
size: few
D: TRBD1

DNA: TGTGCCAGCAGCCCCCGTGGGGGGCGAGGCTATGGCTACACCTTC
CDR3: CASSPRGGRGYGYTF
V: TRBV7-9
J: TRBJ1-2
size: -
D: -

DNA: TGTGCCAGCAGCGACGGGATGCAATTCGATACCCAGTACTTC
CDR3: CASSDGMQFDTQYF
V: TRBV27
J: TRBJ2-5
size: -
D: -

DNA: TGTGCCAGCAGCAAAGAATACAATGAGCAGTTCTTC
CDR3: CASSKEYNEQFF
V: TRBV11-2
J: TRBJ2-1
size: many
D: -

DNA: TGTGCCAGCAGCTTAGGCCTAGCGGGGGCCTTTGGGACCCAGTACTTC
CDR3: CASSLGLAGAFGTQYF
V: TRBV13
J: TRBJ2-5
size: -
D: TRBD2

DNA: TGTGCCAGCAGCGTAGCGGGGGGTTTCGCCGAGCAGTACTTC
CDR3: CASSVAGGFAEQYF
V: TRBV9
J: TRBJ2-7
size: few
D: TRBD2

DNA: TGTGCCAGCAGCTTAGGAGGCAGGGCCTATCAGCCCCAGCATTTT
CDR3: CASSLGGRAYQPQHF
V: TRBV7-2
J: TRBJ1-5
size: -
D: -

DNA: TGTGCCAGCAGCCCCGGGACAGGGGGCCTTGATGGCTACACCTTC
CDR3: CASSPGTGGLDGYTF
V: TRBV5-4
J: TRBJ1-2
size: -
D: TRBD1

DNA: TGTGCCAGCAGCTCTCCCCGGACGGAGGCAACTAATGAAAAACTGTTTTTT
CDR3: CASSSPRTEATNEKLFF
V: TRBV7-9
J: TRBJ1-4
size: -
D: -

DNA: TGTGCCAGCAGTGAAGTTGGGCAAGAGACCCAGTACTTC
CDR3: CASSEVGQETQYF
V: TRBV25-1
J: TRBJ2-5
size: many
D: -

DNA: TGTGCCATCAGTGACTCAGGGGACGACATTCGGGGCTACACCTTC
CDR3: CAISDSGDDIRGYTF
V: TRBV10-3
J: TRBJ1-2
size: many
D: -

DNA: TGCAGTGCCAGAGGGGAGGGGTCGCTTTCCGATACGCAGTATTTT
CDR3: CSARGEGSLSDTQYF
V: TRBV20-1
J: TRBJ2-3
size: -
D: TRBD2

DNA: TGTGCCAGCAGCCCCGGGATAGCGGGGGGGGGCCCCTCAGATACGCAGTATTTT
CDR3: CASSPGIAGGGPSDTQYF
V: TRBV4-2
J: TRBJ2-3
size: few
D: TRBD2

DNA: TGCGCCAGCAGCCAAGATGGTTTGGATGGCTACACCTTC
CDR3: CASSQDGLDGYTF
V: TRBV4-1
J: TRBJ1-2
size: -
D: -

DNA: TGCGCCAGCAGAGGTCGGGAGGTCGGAGATGAGCAGTTCTTC
CDR3: CASRGREVGDEQFF
V: TRBV5-1
J: TRBJ2-1
size: many
D: TRBD2

DNA: TGCAGTGCTGCCTTCGATAGCGACGTGGGTGAGCAGTTCTTC
CDR3: CSAAFDSDVGEQFF
V: TRBV20-1
J: TRBJ2-1
size: few
D: -

DNA: TGCGCCAGCAGGTTCTCTACCGCGTCCTATGGCTACACCTTC
CDR3: CASRFSTASYGYTF
V: TRBV5-1
J: TRBJ1-2
size: once
D: -

DNA: TGTGCCATCAGTGTCGGGTGGGAGCAGTTCTTC
CDR3: CAISVGWEQFF
V: TRBV10-3
J: TRBJ2-1
size: few
D: -

DNA: TGTGCCACCAGCAGTAGACCGGATGGATTCTATGGCTACACCTTC
CDR3: CATSSRPDGFYGYTF
V: TRBV15
J: TRBJ1-2
size: few
D: -

DNA: TGCAGTGCTGCGGGACAAGAGACCCAGTACTTC
CDR3: CSAAGQETQYF
V: TRBV20-1
J: TRBJ2-5
size: -
D: -

DNA: TGTGCCATCAGCTTTGGACAGGGAAAGACCTACGAGCAGTACTTC
CDR3: CAISFGQGKTYEQYF
V: TRBV10-3
J: TRBJ2-7
size: -
D: TRBD1

DNA: TGTGCCAGTAGTATAGATCACAGGGACACCGGGGAGCTGTTTTTT
CDR3: CASSIDHRDTGELFF
V: TRBV19
J: TRBJ2-2
size: -
D: -

DNA: TGCGCCAGCAGCAAACTAGCGGGGGGAAACACAGATACGCAGTATTTT
CDR3: CASSKLAGGNTDTQYF
V: TRBV5-1
J: TRBJ2-3
size: many
D: TRBD2

DNA: TGCAGTGCTACGCCCCGGGGCAATGAGCAGTTCTTC
CDR3: CSATPRGNEQFF
V: TRBV20-1
J: TRBJ2-1
size: -
D: -

DNA: TGCGCCAGCAGCTTAGGGGGCCCGTACCAAGAGACCCAGTACTTC
CDR3: CASSLGGPYQETQYF
V: TRBV5-1
J: TRBJ2-5
size: -
D: TRBD1

DNA: TGTGCCTGGAGTCCCGGACAGTACCACACCGGGGAGCTGTTTTTT
CDR3: CAWSPGQYHTGELFF
V: TRBV30
J: TRBJ2-2
size: many
D: -

DNA: TGCGCCAGCAGCCGGACAGGGGAGAATGAGCAGTTCTTC
CDR3: CASSRTGENEQFF
V: TRBV4-3
J: TRBJ2-1
size: -
D: TRBD1

DNA: TGCAGCTCACGGACTAGCGGGGCGCCCGATGGTGAGCAGTTCTTC
CDR3: CSSRTSGAPDGEQFF
V: TRBV29-1
J: TRBJ2-1
size: few
D: TRBD2

DNA: TGTGCCAGCACCCCCTTTTTTACTCCAAGCTCTGGAAACACCATATATTTT
CDR3: CASTPFFTPSSGNTIYF
V: TRBV6-5
J: TRBJ1-3
size: -
D: -